Below are 5 T cell receptor beta chains sequenced from a single sample in a study of blood T cell repertoires in COVID-19. TCRdb's table, derived via immunoSEQ multiplex PCR, lists solely in-frame clones and lacks some. Counted here are 390,000 or so clones, 86% occurring once; the ten biggest clones make up almost 1.5%. The specimen was peripheral blood. These receptors were collected from a woman in her twenties or thirties with active or convalescent COVID-19.

The rearrangement joins TRBV27 to TRBJ2-3; D is perhaps TRBD2 (6 bases). Trimming stripped 7 bases from V and 2 bases from J, with 22 bases between. In germline, CDR1 is MNHEY, CDR2 SMNVEV (reference sequence). There are 17 residues in the CDR3. The CDR3 region has the DNA TGTGCCAGCACTCAGCTGGGGCGGGGTCTTATCACAGATACGCAGTATTTT. Its protein product is CASTQLGRGLITDTQYF.

The chain is built from TRBV5-1 and TRBJ2-1, with 9 bases aligning to TRBD2. CDR3 size: 14 residues. CDR1 SGHRS and CDR2 YFSETQ come from the germline V gene. V trimming: 2 bases; J trimming: 8 bases; junction bases outside the gene matches: 5. DNA of the CDR3: TGCGCCAGCAGCTTTAGCGGGAGCGGCGATGAGCAGTTCTTC. Encoded protein: CASSFSGSGDEQFF.

J is TRBJ2-1 and V is TRBV10-1, with 12 bases aligning to TRBD2. In germline, CDR1 is WNHNN, CDR2 SYGVQD (reference sequence). The CDR3 is 15 residues long. V lost 6 bases to trimming and J lost 4 bases; unmatched junction nucleotides: 4. The CDR3 loop reads CASRILAGGYNEQFF. The CDR3 nucleotides are TGCGCCAGCAGGATACTAGCGGGGGGATACAATGAGCAGTTCTTC.

This clone was recorded once. This chain uses TRBV19 with TRBJ1-1; D is undetermined. CDR3 length: 15 residues. The ends were cut back, 3 bases at V and 8 bases at J, with 19 bases in the middle. Germline CDR1 and CDR2: LNHDA and SQIVND (reference sequence). CDR3 residues: CASSILLGVRKEAFF. In nucleotides, the CDR3 is TGTGCCAGTAGTATCTTACTCGGAGTCCGTAAGGAAGCTTTCTTT.

The rearrangement uses TRBV6-5 and TRBJ2-6; TRBD1 matches 7 bases. CDR1 is MNHEY and CDR2 is SVGAGI in the germline V gene. This CDR3 has 15 amino acids. V lost 6 bases, J lost 4 bases, and 6 bases stayed unmatched. CDR3 DNA sequence: TGTGCCAGCAGGTTGACAGGGTACGGGGCCAACGTCCTGACTTTC. It encodes CASRLTGYGANVLTF.